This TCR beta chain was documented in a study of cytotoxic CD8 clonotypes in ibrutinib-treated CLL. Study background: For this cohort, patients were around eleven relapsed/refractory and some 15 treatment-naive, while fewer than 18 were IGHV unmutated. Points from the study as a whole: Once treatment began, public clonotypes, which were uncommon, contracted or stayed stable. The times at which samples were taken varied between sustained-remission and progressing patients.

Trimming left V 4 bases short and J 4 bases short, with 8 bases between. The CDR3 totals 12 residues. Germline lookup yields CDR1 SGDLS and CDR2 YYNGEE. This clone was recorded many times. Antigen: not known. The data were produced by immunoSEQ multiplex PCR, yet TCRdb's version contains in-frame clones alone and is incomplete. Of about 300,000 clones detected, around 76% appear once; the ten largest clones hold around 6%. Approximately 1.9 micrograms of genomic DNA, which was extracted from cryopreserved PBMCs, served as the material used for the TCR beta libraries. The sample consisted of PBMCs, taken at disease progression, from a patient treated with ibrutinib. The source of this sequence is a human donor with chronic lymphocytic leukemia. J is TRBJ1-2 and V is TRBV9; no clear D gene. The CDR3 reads CASSFPGYGYTF. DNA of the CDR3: TGTGCCAGCAGCTTTCCAGGCTATGGCTACACCTTC.